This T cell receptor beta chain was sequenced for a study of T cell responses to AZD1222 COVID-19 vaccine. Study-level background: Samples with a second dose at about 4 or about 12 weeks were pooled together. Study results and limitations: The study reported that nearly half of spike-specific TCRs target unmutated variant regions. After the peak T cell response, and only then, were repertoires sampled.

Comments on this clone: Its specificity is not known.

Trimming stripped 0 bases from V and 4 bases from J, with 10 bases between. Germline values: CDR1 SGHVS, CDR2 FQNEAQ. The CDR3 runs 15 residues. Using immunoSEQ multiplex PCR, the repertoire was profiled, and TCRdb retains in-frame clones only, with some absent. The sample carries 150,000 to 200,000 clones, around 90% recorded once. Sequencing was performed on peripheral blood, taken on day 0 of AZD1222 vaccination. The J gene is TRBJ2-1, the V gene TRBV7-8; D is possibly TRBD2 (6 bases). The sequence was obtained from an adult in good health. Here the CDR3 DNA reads TGTGCCAGCAGCTTAGCGTCCCTAGCGTACAATGAGCAGTTCTTC. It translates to CASSLASLAYNEQFF.